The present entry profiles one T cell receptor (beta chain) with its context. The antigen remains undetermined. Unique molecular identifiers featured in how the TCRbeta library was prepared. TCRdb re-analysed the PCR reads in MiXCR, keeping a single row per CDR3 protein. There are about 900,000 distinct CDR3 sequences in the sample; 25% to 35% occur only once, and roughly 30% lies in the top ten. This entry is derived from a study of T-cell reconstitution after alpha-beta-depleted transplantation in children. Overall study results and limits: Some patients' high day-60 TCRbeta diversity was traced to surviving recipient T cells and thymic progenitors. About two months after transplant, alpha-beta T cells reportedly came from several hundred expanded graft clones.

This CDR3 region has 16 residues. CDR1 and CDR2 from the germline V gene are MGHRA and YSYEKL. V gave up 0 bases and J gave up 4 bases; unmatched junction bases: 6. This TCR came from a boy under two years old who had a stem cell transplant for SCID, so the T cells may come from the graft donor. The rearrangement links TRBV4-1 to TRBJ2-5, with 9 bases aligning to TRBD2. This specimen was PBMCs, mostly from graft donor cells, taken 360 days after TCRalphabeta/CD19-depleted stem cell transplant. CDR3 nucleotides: TGCGCCAGCAGCCAAGAGCGGCTAGCGGGGCTAGAGACCCAGTACTTC. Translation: CASSQERLAGLETQYF.